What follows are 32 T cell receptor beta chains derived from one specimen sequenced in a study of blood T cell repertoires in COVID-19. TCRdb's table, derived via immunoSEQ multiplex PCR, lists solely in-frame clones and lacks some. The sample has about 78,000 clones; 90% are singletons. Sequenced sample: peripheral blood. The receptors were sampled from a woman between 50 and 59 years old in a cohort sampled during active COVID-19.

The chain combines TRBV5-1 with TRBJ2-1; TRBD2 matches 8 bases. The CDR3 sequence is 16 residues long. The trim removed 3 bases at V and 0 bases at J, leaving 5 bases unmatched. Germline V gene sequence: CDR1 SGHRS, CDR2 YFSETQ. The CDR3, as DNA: TGCGCCAGCAGCTACGTAGCGGGACGCTCCTACAATGAGCAGTTCTTC. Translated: CASSYVAGRSYNEQFF.

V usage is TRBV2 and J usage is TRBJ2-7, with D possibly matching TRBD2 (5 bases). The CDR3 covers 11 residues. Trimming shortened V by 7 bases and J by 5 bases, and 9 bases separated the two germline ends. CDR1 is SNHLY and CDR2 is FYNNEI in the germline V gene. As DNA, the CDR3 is TGTGCCAGCACCGGGGTCCACGAGCAGTACTTC. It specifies CASTGVHEQYF.

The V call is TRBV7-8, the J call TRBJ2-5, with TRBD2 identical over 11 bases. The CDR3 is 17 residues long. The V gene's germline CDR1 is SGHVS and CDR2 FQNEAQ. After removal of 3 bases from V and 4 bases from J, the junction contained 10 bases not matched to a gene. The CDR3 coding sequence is TGTGCCAGCAGCTTGGGGCGACTAGCGGGACGAAGAGAGACCCAGTACTTC. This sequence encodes CASSLGRLAGRRETQYF.

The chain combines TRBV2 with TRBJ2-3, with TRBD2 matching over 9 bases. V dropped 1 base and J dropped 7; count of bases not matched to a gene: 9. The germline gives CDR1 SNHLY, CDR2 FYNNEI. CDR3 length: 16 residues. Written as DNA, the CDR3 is TGTGCCAGCAGTGAAGAAAGGTATAGCGGGAGTCATACGCAGTATTTT. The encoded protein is CASSEERYSGSHTQYF.

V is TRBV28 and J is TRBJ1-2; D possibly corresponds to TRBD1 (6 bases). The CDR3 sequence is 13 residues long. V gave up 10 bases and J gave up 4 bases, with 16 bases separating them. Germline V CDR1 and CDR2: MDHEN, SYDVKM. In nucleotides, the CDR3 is TGTGCCACTCTGCCGACAGGACCCTATGGCTACACCTTC. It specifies CATLPTGPYGYTF.

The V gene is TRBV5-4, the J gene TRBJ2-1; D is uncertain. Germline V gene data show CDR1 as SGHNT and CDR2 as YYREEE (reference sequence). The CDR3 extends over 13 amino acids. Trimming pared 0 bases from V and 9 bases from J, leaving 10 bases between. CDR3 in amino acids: CASSLEPPGEQFF. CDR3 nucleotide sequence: TGTGCCAGCAGCTTGGAACCCCCCGGTGAGCAGTTCTTC. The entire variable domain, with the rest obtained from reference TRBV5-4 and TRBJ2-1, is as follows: ETGVTQSPTHLIKTRGQQVTLRCSSQSGHNTVSWYQQALGQGPQFIFQYYREEENGRGNFPPRFSGLQFPNYSSELNVNALELDDSALYLCASSLEPPGEQFFGPGTRLTVL.

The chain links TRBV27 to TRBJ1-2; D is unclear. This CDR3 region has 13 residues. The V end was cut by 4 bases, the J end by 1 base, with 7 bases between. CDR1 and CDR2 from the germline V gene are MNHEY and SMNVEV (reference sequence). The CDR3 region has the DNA TGTGCCAGCAGTTGGCGGAGTAACTATGGCTACACCTTC. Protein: CASSWRSNYGYTF.

The CDR3 bases are TGTGCCACCGACGGGAGGCCCTCCTACAATGAGCAGTTCTTC. Translating gives CATDGRPSYNEQFF. The gene calls are TRBV27 and TRBJ2-1; 7 nucleotides line up with TRBD2. CDR1 and CDR2 (germline): MNHEY, SMNVEV (reference sequence). V lost 10 bases and J lost 0; bases outside the gene matches: 6. The CDR3 consists of 14 residues.

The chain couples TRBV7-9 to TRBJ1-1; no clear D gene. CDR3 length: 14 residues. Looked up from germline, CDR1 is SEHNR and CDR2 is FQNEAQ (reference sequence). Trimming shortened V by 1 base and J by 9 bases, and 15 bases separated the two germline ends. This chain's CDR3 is CASSLGARTIKAFF. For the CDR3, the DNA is TGTGCCAGCAGCTTAGGAGCCCGAACCATCAAAGCTTTCTTT.

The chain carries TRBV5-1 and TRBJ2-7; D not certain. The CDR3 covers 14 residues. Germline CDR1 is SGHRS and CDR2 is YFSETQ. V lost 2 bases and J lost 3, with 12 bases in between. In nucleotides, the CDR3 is TGCGCCAGCAGCTTTATCGGAGACCACTACGAGCAGTACTTC. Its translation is CASSFIGDHYEQYF.

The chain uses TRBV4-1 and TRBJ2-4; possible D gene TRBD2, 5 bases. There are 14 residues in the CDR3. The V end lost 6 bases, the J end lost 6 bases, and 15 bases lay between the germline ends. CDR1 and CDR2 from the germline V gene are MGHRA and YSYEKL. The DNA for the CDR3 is TGCGCCAGCAGACACGACTTAGAGGGAAACATTCAGTACTTC. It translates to CASRHDLEGNIQYF.

This CDR3 reads CASSPTQTGAGNTIYF. CDR3 in DNA: TGTGCCAGCAGCCCAACTCAGACAGGGGCTGGAAACACCATATATTTT. J is TRBJ1-3 and V is TRBV3-1 (or the pseudogene TRBV3-2); 8 nucleotides agree with TRBD1. This CDR3 region has 16 residues. Looked up from germline, CDR1 is LGHDT and CDR2 is YNNKEL (reference sequence). J gave up 2 bases and V 4 bases, and 7 bases lay outside the gene matches.

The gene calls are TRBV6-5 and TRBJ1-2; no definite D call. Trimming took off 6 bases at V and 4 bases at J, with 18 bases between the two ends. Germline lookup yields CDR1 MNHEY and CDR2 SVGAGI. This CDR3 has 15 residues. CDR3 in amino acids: CASSEPVLPFYGYTF. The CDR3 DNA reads TGTGCCAGCAGCGAGCCGGTCCTCCCTTTCTATGGCTACACCTTC.

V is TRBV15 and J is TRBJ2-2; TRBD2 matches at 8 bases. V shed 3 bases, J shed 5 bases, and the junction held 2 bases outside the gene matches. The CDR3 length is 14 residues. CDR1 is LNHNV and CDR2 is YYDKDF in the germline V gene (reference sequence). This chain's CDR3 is CATSSQRETGELFF. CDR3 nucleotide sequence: TGTGCCACCAGCAGCCAGCGGGAGACCGGGGAGCTGTTTTTT.

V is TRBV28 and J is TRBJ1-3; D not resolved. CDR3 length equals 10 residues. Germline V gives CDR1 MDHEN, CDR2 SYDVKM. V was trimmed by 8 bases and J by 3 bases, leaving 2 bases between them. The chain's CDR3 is CASHGNTIYF. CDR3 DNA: TGTGCCAGCCATGGAAACACCATATATTTT.

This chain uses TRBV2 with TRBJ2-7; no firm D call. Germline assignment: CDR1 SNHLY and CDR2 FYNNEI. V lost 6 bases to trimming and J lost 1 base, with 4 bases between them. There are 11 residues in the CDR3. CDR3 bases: TGTGCCAGCAGAGAGTCCTACGAGCAGTACTTC. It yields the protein CASRESYEQYF.

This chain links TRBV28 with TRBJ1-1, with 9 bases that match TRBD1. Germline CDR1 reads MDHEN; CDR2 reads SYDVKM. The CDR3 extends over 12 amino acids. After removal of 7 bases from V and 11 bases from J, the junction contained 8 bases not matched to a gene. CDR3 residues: CASNSPGQGAFF. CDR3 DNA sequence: TGTGCCAGCAATTCTCCGGGACAGGGCGCTTTCTTT.

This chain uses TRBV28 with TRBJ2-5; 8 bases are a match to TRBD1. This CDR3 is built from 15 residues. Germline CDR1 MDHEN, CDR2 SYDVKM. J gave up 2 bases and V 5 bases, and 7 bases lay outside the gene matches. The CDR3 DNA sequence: TGTGCCAGCAGTAGACCCGGGACAGGACAAGAGACCCAGTACTTC. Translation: CASSRPGTGQETQYF.

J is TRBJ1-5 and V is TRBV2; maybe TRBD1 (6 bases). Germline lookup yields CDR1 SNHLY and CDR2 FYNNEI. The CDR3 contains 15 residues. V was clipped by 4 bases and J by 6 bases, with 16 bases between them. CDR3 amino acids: CASSGGLGSSQPQHF. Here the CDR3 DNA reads TGTGCCAGCAGTGGGGGGCTGGGATCGAGTCAGCCCCAGCATTTT. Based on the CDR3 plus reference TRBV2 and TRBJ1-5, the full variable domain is EPEVTQTPSHQVTQMGQEVILRCVPISNHLYFYWYRQILGQKVEFLVSFYNNEISEKSEIFDDQFSVERPDGSNFTLKIRSTKLEDSAMYFCASSGGLGSSQPQHFGDGTRLSIL.

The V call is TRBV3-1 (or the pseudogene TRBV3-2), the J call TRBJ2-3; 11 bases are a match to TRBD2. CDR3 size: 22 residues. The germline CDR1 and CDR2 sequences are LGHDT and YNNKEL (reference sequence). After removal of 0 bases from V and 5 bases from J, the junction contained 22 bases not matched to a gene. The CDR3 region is CASSQDDRLAGNQGSSGDTQYF. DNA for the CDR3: TGTGCCAGCAGCCAAGACGATAGACTAGCGGGAAATCAAGGTTCCAGTGGAGATACGCAGTATTTT.

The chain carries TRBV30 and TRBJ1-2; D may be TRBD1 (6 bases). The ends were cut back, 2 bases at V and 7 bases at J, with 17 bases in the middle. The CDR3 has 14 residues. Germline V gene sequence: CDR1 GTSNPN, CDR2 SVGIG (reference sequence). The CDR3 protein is CAWSPLEGEGGYTF. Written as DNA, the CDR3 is TGTGCCTGGAGTCCCTTGGAGGGGGAGGGTGGCTACACCTTC.

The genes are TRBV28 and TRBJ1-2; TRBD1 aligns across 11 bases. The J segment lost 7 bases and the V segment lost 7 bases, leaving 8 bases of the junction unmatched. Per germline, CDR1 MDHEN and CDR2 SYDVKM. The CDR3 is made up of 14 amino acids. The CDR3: CASTGTGGSPGYTF. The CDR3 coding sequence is TGTGCCAGCACGGGGACAGGGGGAAGTCCTGGCTACACCTTC.

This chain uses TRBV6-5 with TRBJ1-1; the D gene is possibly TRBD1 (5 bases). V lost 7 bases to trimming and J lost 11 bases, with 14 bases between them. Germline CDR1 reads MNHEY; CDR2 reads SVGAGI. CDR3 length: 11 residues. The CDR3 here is CASTGFSGAFF. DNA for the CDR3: TGTGCCAGCACAGGGTTCTCCGGGGCTTTCTTT.

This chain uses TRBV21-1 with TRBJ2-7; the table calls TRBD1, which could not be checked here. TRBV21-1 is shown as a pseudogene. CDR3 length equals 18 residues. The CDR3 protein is CASSKALFDRFLSYEQYF. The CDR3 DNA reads TGTGCCAGCAGCAAAGCGCTATTCGACAGATTCCTCTCCTACGAGCAGTACTTC.

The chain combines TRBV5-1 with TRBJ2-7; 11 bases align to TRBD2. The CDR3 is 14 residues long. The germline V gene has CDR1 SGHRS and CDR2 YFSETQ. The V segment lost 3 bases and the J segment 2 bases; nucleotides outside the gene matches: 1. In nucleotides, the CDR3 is TGCGCCAGCAGCTATAGCGGGAGGGCCTACGAGCAGTACTTC. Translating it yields CASSYSGRAYEQYF.

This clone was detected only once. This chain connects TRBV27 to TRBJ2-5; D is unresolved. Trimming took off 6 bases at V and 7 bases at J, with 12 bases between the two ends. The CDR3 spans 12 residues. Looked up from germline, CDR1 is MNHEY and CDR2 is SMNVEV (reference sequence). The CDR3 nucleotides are TGTGCCAGCAGGTCGGGTAGCCTGACCCAGTACTTC. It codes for CASRSGSLTQYF.

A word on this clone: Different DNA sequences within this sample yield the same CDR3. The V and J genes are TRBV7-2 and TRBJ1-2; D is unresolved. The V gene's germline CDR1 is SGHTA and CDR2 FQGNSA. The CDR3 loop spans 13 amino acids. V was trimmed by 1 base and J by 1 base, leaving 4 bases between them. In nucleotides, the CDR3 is TGTGCCAGCAGCTTAGACAGTAACTATGGCTACACCTTC. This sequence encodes CASSLDSNYGYTF.

The CDR3 nucleotides are TGTGCCAGCAGTGCAGGGAACCAGCCCCAGCATTTT. Translated, it gives CASSAGNQPQHF. The chain recombines TRBV6-6 with TRBJ1-5; D is perhaps TRBD1 (5 bases). From germline, CDR1 is MNHNY and CDR2 SVGAGI (reference sequence). The CDR3 sequence is 12 residues long. Between the trimmed V and J ends, which lost 5 bases and 7 bases, there was a span of 9 bases.

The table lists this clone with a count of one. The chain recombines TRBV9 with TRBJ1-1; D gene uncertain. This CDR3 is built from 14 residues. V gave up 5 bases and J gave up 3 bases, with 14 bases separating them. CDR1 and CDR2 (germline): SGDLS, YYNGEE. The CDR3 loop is CASRSGEWDTEAFF. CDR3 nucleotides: TGTGCCAGCAGGAGCGGTGAGTGGGACACTGAAGCTTTCTTT.

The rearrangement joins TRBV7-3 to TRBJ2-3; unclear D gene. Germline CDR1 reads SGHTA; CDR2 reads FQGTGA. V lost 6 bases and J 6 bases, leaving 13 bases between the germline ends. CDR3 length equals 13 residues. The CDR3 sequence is CASSPVWADTQYF. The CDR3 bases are TGTGCCAGCAGTCCCGTTTGGGCGGATACGCAGTATTTT. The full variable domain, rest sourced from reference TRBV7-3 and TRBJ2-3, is GAGVSQTPSNKVTEKGKYVELRCDPISGHTALYWYRQSLGQGPEFLIYFQGTGAADDSGLPNDRFFAVRPEGSVSTLKIQRTERGDSAVYLCASSPVWADTQYFGPGTRLTVL.

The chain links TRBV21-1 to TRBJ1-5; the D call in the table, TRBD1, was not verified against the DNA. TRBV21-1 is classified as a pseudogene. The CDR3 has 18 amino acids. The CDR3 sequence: CASSKPRGRNRAGQPQHF. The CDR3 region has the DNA TGTGCCAGCAGCAAACCCCGAGGGCGGAACAGGGCAGGACAGCCCCAGCATTTT.

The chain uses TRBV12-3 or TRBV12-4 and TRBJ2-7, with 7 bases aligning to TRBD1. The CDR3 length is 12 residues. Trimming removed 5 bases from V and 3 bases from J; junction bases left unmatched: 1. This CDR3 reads CASSRDSYEQYF. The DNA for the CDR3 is TGTGCCAGCAGTCGGGACAGCTACGAGCAGTACTTC.